This T cell receptor beta chain originates from a study of blood T cell repertoires in COVID-19. Across the study: The United States, Italy and Spain provided the acute and convalescent COVID-19 samples. The analysed material was cDNA or gDNA that came from T cells, B-cell-depleted T cells, or PBMCs.

In the study's own analysis: Estimated nucleated cell counts came from reference gene primer amplification. Some clones are missing from TCRdb's copy, which holds only in-frame ones; the method was immunoSEQ multiplex PCR. The V and J calls and clone size come from that table; D and trimming were worked out from the DNA. Of around 180,000 clones detected, approximately 83% appear once; the ten largest clones hold over 2.5%. CDR1 is SEHNR and CDR2 is FQNEAQ in the germline V gene (reference sequence). V dropped 2 bases and J dropped 4 bases, with 14 bases sitting between them. The length of the CDR3 is 15 residues.

The chain is built from TRBV7-9 and TRBJ1-2, with unresolved D. The sequence was collected from a man aged 60 to 75 with acute or convalescent COVID-19. The sample was peripheral blood. The CDR3 region has the DNA TGTGCCAGCAGCTTAATGGAGGGTCCGGTCTATGGCTACACCTTC. Residues: CASSLMEGPVYGYTF.